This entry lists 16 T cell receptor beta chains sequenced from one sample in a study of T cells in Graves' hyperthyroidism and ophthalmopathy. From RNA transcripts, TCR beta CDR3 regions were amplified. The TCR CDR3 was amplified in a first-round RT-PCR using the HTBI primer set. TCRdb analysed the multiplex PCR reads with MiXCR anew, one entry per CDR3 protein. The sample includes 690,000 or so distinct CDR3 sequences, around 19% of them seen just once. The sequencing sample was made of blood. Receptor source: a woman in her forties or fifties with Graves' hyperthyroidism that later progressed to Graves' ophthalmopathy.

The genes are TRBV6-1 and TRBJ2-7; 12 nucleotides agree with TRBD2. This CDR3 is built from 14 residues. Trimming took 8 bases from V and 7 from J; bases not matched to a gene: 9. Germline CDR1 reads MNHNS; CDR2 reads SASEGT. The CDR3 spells CASEGLAGAGEQYF. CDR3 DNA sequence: TGTGCCAGCGAGGGACTAGCGGGTGCGGGGGAGCAGTACTTC.

In nucleotides, the CDR3 is TGCAGTGCTAGAATTGTCGGGGGGCTCAATCAGCCCCAGCATTTT. Its translation: CSARIVGGLNQPQHF. V is TRBV20-1 and J is TRBJ1-5; a weak D match, TRBD1 (6 bases). CDR1 is DFQATT, CDR2 SNEGSKA, per germline (reference sequence). The CDR3 runs to 15 residues. The V and J ends lost 2 bases and 3 bases respectively, with 14 bases between them.

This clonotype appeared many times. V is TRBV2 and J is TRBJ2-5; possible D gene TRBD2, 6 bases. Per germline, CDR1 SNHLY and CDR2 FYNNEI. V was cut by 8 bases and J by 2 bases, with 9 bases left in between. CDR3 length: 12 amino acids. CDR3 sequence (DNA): TGTGCCAGCGGGGGGTTTCAAGAGACCCAGTACTTC. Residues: CASGGFQETQYF. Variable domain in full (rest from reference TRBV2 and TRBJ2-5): EPEVTQTPSHQVTQMGQEVILRCVPISNHLYFYWYRQILGQKVEFLVSFYNNEISEKSEIFDDQFSVERPDGSNFTLKIRSTKLEDSAMYFCASGGFQETQYFGPGTRLLVL.

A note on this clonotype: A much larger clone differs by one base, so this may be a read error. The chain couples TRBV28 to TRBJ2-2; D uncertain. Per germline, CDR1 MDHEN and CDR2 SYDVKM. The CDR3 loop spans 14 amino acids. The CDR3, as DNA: TGTGCCTGCAGTCCATGGATCAACACCGGGGAGCTGTTTTTT. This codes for CACSPWINTGELFF.

CDR3 in DNA: TGTGCCAGTGGGACAGCCGTTAGCAATCAGCCCCAGCATTTT. It encodes CASGTAVSNQPQHF. This chain joins TRBV27 and TRBJ1-5; TRBD1 matches 7 bases. V trimming: 9 bases; J trimming: 0 bases; junction bases outside the gene matches: 5. Germline-derived CDR1 and CDR2 are MNHEY and SMNVEV (reference sequence). The CDR3 is 14 amino acids.

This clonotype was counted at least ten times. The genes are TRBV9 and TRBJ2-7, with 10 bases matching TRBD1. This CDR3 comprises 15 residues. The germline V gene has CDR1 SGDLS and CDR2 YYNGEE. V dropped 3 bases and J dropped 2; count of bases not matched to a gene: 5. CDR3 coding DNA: TGTGCCAGCAGCGCGACGGACAGGGGGGCCTACGAGCAGTACTTC. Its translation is CASSATDRGAYEQYF.

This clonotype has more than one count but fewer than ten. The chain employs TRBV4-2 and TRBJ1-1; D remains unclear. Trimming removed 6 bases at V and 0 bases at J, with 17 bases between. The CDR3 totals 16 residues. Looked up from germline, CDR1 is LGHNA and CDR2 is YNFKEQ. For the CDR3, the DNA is TGTGCCAGCAGTCCCCTAAAACGGGCCGTGAACACTGAAGCTTTCTTT. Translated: CASSPLKRAVNTEAFF.

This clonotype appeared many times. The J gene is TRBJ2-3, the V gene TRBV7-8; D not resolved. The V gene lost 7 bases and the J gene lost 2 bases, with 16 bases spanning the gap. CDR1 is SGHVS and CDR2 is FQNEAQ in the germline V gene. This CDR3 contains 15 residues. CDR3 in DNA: TGTGCCAGCACCCCGTTGGTTAGGTCCACAGATACGCAGTATTTT. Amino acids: CASTPLVRSTDTQYF.

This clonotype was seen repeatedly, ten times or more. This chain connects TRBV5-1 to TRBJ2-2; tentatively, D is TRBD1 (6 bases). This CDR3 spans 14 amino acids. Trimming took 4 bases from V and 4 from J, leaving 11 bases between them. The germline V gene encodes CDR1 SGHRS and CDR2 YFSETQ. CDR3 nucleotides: TGCGCCAGCAGCACCGGACAGTTCACCGGGGAGCTGTTTTTT. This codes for CASSTGQFTGELFF.

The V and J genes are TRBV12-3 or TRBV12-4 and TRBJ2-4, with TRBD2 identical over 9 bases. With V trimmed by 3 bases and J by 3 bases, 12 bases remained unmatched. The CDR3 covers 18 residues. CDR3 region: CASSFASGASGVKNIQYF. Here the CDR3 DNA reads TGTGCCAGCAGTTTTGCTAGCGGGGCGTCTGGGGTCAAAAACATTCAGTACTTC.

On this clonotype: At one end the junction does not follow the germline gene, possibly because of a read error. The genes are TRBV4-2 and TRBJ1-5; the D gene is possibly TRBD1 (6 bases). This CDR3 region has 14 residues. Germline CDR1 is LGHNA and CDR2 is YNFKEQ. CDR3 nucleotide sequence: TGTGCCAGCAGCCACAGGGGTGGCAATCGGCCCCAGCATTTT. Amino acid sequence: CASSHRGGNRPQHF.

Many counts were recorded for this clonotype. The CDR3: CATSSVSANTGELFF. DNA for the CDR3: TGTGCCACCAGCAGTGTCAGCGCGAACACCGGGGAGCTGTTTTTT. The rearrangement joins TRBV15 to TRBJ2-2; D remains unclear. The germline V gene has CDR1 LNHNV and CDR2 YYDKDF (reference sequence). The CDR3 totals 15 residues. V was trimmed by 3 bases and J by 0 bases, leaving 8 bases between them.

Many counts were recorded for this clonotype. Written as DNA, the CDR3 is TGTGCCAGCAGCCAAGATAGGTTGGAGCAGTTCTTC. It encodes CASSQDRLEQFF. J is TRBJ2-1 and V is TRBV3-1; no clear D. Trimming cost V 0 bases and J 10 bases, with 7 bases left between them. Germline V gives CDR1 LGHDT, CDR2 YNNKEL (reference sequence). This CDR3 spans 12 amino acids.

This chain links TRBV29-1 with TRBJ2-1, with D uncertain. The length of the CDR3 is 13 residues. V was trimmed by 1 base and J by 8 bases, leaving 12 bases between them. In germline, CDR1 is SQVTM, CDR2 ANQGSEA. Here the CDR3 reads CSVEGSGVDEQFF. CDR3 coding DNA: TGCAGCGTTGAAGGATCTGGGGTCGATGAGCAGTTCTTC.

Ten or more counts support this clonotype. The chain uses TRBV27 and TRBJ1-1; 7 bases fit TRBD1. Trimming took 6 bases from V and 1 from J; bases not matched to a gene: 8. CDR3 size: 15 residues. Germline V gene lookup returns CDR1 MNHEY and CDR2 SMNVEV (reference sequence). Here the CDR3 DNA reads TGTGCCAGCAGGCTAGACAGGGCGGCGAACACTGAAGCTTTCTTT. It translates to CASRLDRAANTEAFF.

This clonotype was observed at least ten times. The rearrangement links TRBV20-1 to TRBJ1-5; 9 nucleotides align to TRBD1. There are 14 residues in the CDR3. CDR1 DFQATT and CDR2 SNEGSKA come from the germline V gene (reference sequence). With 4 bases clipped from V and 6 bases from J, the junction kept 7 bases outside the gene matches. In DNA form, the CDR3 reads TGCAGTGCTATAAACAGGGGGCAGGGTCAGCCCCAGCATTTT. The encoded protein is CSAINRGQGQPQHF.